The 14 T cell receptor beta chains below were found in one sample sequenced in a study of blood T cell repertoires in COVID-19. The method was immunoSEQ multiplex PCR; TCRdb's version includes in-frame clones alone and lacks a portion of them. The table lists about 240,000 clones, roughly 81% of them singletons. What was sequenced was peripheral blood. All receptors come from a woman older than 75 with COVID-19, enrolled during active disease.

In its sample, this clone was seen many times. V usage is TRBV4-1 and J usage is TRBJ1-2; 7 bases line up with TRBD1. Unmatched junction bases numbered 7, after V lost 1 base and J lost 2 bases. This CDR3 contains 16 residues. CDR1 is MGHRA, CDR2 YSYEKL, per germline. The CDR3 spells CASSQGIQGQNYGYTF. The CDR3 nucleotides are TGCGCCAGCAGCCAAGGTATCCAGGGACAGAACTATGGCTACACCTTC.

The rearrangement joins TRBV5-1 to TRBJ1-1, with D possibly TRBD1 on 6 matching bases. With 0 bases removed from V and 1 base from J, the gap between germline ends came to 13 bases. The CDR3 runs 16 residues. CDR1 and CDR2 from the germline V gene are SGHRS and YFSETQ. CDR3 protein: CASSLEAGAANTEAFF. Here the CDR3 DNA reads TGCGCCAGCAGCTTGGAGGCGGGGGCGGCGAACACTGAAGCTTTCTTT.

The chain is built from TRBV6-2 or TRBV6-3 and TRBJ1-1; TRBD1 is a possible D gene (5 bases). This CDR3 has 15 residues. Germline lookup yields CDR1 MNHEY and CDR2 SVGEGT. V dropped 5 bases and J dropped 2 bases, with 15 bases sitting between them. The CDR3 protein is CASSTRGGRNTEAFF. The CDR3 DNA reads TGTGCCAGCAGTACTCGCGGGGGGAGAAACACTGAAGCTTTCTTT.

The V call is TRBV12-3 or TRBV12-4, the J call TRBJ1-2; D is ambiguous. This CDR3 has 13 amino acids. V was shortened by 3 bases and J by 2 bases, with 7 bases between the two germline ends. The CDR3 protein is CASSLQANYGYTF. CDR3 DNA sequence: TGTGCCAGCAGTTTGCAAGCAAACTATGGCTACACCTTC.

This chain links TRBV28 with TRBJ1-4, with 7 nucleotides matching TRBD1. The CDR3 has 14 amino acids. Germline values: CDR1 MDHEN, CDR2 SYDVKM. V was pared by 8 bases and J by 4 bases, with 7 bases of the junction left unmatched. The CDR3 nucleotides are TGTGCCAGCCGAGGGGGGACAGTTAATGAAAAACTGTTTTTT. Translating gives CASRGGTVNEKLFF.

The J gene is TRBJ1-5, the V gene TRBV30, with a weak D call TRBD1 (6 bases). CDR1 is GTSNPN and CDR2 is SVGIG in the germline V gene (reference sequence). The CDR3 is made up of 13 amino acids. The V and J ends lost 2 bases and 5 bases respectively, with 10 bases between them. The CDR3 nucleotides read TGTGCCTGGAGTTTGGCAGGGGATCAGCCCCAGCATTTT. Amino acid sequence: CAWSLAGDQPQHF.

The chain's CDR3 is CSVARGYEQYF. The CDR3 region has the DNA TGCAGCGTTGCCCGGGGGTACGAGCAGTACTTC. The genes are TRBV29-1 and TRBJ2-7; possibly TRBD2 for D (6 bases). There are 11 residues in the CDR3. V was shortened by 4 bases and J by 4 bases, with 8 bases between the two germline ends. Germline CDR1 is SQVTM and CDR2 is ANQGSEA.

The V call is TRBV6-5, the J call TRBJ2-1, with 7 bases fitting TRBD1. The CDR3 covers 14 residues. V dropped 3 bases and J dropped 7; count of bases not matched to a gene: 6. Germline-derived CDR1 and CDR2 are MNHEY and SVGAGI. CDR3 residues: CASSYSNRGNEQFF. CDR3 DNA: TGTGCCAGCAGTTATTCAAACAGGGGTAATGAGCAGTTCTTC.

The chain recombines TRBV10-3 with TRBJ2-7; tentative D call: TRBD1 (6 bases). V gave up 4 bases and J gave up 7 bases, with 14 bases separating them. The CDR3 covers 13 residues. Germline lookup yields CDR1 ENHRY and CDR2 SYGVKD. The CDR3 reads CAISGQGNKEQYF. The CDR3 DNA follows: TGTGCCATCAGTGGGCAGGGGAACAAGGAGCAGTACTTC.

The rearrangement links TRBV28 to TRBJ1-1; 10 bases align to TRBD1. CDR3 size: 15 residues. J gave up 6 bases and V 7 bases, and 11 bases lay outside the gene matches. Germline V gene data show CDR1 as MDHEN and CDR2 as SYDVKM. The CDR3 DNA reads as TGTGCCAGCACCACCCCGGGACAGGGGACAGCTGAAGCTTTCTTT. It yields the protein CASTTPGQGTAEAFF.

J is TRBJ2-4 and V is TRBV15; perhaps TRBD2 as D (5 bases). With 6 bases removed from V and 0 bases from J, the gap between germline ends came to 21 bases. Germline CDR1 is LNHNV and CDR2 is YYDKDF (reference sequence). The CDR3 sequence is 18 residues long. The CDR3 DNA reads as TGTGCCACCAGTTTGGGATCAGCGGATCTGGGAGCCAAAAACATTCAGTACTTC. It specifies CATSLGSADLGAKNIQYF.

The chain couples TRBV19 to TRBJ2-1, with D possibly being TRBD2 (5 bases). V was clipped by 5 bases and J by 12 bases, with 29 bases between them. The CDR3 totals 17 residues. Germline assignment: CDR1 LNHDA and CDR2 SQIVND (reference sequence). CDR3 sequence (DNA): TGTGCCAGTAGTCTCCGGGCATCTAGCTCCTACAATGAAAGGCAGTTCTTC. The encoded protein is CASSLRASSSYNERQFF.

This chain joins TRBV19 and TRBJ1-5; D perhaps matches TRBD1 (5 bases). This CDR3 contains 17 residues. Trimming stripped 4 bases from V and 0 bases from J, with 16 bases between. CDR1 and CDR2 (germline): LNHDA, SQIVND (reference sequence). The CDR3 DNA follows: TGTGCCAGTAGTAGGGACGGGGGGGGATATAGCAATCAGCCCCAGCATTTT. It is translated as CASSRDGGGYSNQPQHF.

This rearrangement joins TRBV6-6 to TRBJ1-6; 8 positions agree with TRBD1. The CDR3 length is 13 residues. Germline assignment: CDR1 MNHNY and CDR2 SVGAGI (reference sequence). The V segment lost 8 bases and the J segment 10 bases; nucleotides outside the gene matches: 7. CDR3 bases: TGTGCCAGCCTCCTACAGGGGGGCTCACCCCTCCACTTT. Its protein is CASLLQGGSPLHF.